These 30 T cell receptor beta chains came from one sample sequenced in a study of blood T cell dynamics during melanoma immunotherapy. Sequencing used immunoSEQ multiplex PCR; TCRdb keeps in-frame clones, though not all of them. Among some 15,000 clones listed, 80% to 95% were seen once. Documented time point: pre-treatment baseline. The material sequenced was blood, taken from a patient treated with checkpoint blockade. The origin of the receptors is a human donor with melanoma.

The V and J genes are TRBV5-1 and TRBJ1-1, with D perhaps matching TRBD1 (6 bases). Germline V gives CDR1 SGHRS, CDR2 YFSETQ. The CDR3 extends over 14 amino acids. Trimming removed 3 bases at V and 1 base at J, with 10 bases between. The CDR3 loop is CASSWGQGNTEAFF. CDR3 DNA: TGCGCCAGCAGCTGGGGGCAGGGGAACACTGAAGCTTTCTTT. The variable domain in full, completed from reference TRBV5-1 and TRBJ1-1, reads KAGVTQTPRYLIKTRGQQVTLSCSPISGHRSVSWYQQTPGQGLQFLFEYFSETQRNKGNFPGRFSGRQFSNSRSEMNVSTLELGDSALYLCASSWGQGNTEAFFGQGTRLTVV.

The CDR3 loop reads CSVMPRQAATNEKLFF. The CDR3 coding sequence is TGCAGCGTTATGCCCCGACAGGCTGCAACTAATGAAAAACTGTTTTTT. V is TRBV29-1 and J is TRBJ1-4, with D perhaps matching TRBD1 (6 bases). This CDR3 has 16 amino acids. V gave up 5 bases and J gave up 0 bases, with 16 bases separating them. The germline gives CDR1 SQVTM, CDR2 ANQGSEA.

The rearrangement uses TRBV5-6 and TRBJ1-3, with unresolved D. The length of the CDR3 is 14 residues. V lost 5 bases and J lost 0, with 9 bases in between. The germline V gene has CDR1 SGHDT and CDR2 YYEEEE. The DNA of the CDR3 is TGTGCCAGCAGTCCCGGGAACTCTGGAAACACCATATATTTT. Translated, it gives CASSPGNSGNTIYF.

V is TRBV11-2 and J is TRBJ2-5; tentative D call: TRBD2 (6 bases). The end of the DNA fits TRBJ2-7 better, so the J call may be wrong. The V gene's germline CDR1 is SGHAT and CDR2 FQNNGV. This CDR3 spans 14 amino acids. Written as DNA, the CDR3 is TGTGCCAGCAGCTTAGGCGGGGTGCGCTACGAGCAGTACTTC. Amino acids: CASSLGGVRYEQYF.

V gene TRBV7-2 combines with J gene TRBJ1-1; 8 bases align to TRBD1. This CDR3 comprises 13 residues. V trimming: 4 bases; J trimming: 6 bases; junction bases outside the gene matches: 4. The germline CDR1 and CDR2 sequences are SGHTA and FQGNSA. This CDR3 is CASSSLQGAEAFF. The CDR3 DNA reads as TGTGCCAGCAGCTCCCTACAGGGGGCTGAAGCTTTCTTT.

The CDR3 sequence is CASSLTGTAEAFF. The CDR3 bases are TGTGCCAGTAGTTTGACCGGGACCGCCGAAGCTTTCTTT. The rearrangement uses TRBV19 and TRBJ1-1, with TRBD1 as a possible D gene (5 bases). Germline values: CDR1 LNHDA, CDR2 SQIVND (reference sequence). V lost 5 bases to trimming and J lost 8 bases, with 15 bases between them. This CDR3 is 13 amino acids long. The whole variable domain, remainder taken from reference TRBV19 and TRBJ1-1, is DGGITQSPKYLFRKEGQNVTLSCEQNLNHDAMYWYRQDPGQGLRLIYYSQIVNDFQKGDIAEGYSVSREKKESFPLTVTSAQKNPTAFYLCASSLTGTAEAFFGQGTRLTVV.

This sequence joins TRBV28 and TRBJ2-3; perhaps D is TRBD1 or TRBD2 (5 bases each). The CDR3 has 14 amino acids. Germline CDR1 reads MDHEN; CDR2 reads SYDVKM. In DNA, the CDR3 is TGTGCTACAAAAGGGGATTGGGGGATGGATACGCAGTATTTT. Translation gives CATKGDWGMDTQYF.

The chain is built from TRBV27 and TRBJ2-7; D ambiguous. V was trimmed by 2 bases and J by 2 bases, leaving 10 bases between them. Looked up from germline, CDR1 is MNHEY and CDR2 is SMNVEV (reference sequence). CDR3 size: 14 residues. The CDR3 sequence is CASSLGGQTYEQYF. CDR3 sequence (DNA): TGTGCCAGCAGTTTAGGTGGGCAGACCTACGAGCAGTACTTC.

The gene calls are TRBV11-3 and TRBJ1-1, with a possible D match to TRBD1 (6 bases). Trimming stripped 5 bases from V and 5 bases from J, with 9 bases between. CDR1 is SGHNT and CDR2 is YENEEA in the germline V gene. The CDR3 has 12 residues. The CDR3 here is CASSEGGTEAFF. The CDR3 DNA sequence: TGTGCCAGCAGCGAGGGGGGAACTGAAGCTTTCTTT.

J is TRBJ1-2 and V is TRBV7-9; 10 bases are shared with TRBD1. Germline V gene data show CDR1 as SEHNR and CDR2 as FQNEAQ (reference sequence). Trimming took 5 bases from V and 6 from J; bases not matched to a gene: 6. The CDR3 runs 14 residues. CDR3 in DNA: TGTGCCAGCAGCAAACCGGACAGGGGGGATGGCTACACCTTC. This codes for CASSKPDRGDGYTF.

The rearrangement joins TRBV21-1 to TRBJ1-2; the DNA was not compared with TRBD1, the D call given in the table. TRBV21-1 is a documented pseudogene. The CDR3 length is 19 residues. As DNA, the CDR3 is TGTGCCAGCAGCAAAGATAGCGAGACAGGGGAGCCCAGGAGAGATGGCTACACCTTC. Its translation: CASSKDSETGEPRRDGYTF.

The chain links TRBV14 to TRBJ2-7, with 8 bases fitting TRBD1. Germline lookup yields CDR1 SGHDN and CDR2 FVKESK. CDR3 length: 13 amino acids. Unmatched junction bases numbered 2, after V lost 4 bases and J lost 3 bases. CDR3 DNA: TGTGCCAGCAGCCTTGGGACAGGCTACGAGCAGTACTTC. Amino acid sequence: CASSLGTGYEQYF.

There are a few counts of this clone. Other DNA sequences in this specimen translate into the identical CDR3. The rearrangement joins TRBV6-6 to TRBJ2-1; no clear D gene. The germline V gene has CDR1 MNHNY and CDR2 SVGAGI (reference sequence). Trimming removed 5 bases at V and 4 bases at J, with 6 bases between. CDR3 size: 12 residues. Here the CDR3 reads CASSRPYNEQFF. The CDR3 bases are TGTGCCAGCAGTCGTCCGTACAATGAGCAGTTCTTC.

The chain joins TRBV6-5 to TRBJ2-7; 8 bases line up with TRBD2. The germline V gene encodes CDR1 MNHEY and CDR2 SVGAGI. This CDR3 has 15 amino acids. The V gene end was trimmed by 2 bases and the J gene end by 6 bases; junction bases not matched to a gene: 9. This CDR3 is CASSYARGRRSEQYF. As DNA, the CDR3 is TGTGCCAGCAGTTACGCTCGCGGGAGGAGGAGCGAGCAGTACTTC.

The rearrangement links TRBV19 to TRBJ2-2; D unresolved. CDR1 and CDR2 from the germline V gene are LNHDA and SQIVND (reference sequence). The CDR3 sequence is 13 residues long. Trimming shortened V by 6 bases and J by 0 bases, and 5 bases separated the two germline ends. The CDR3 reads CASRQPNTGELFF. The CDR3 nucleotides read TGTGCCAGTAGGCAGCCGAACACCGGGGAGCTGTTTTTT.

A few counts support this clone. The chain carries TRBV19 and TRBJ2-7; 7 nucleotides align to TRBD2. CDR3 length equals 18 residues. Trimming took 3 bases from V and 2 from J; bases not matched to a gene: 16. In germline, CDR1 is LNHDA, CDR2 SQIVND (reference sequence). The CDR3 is CASSIEAGLIGRPYEQYF. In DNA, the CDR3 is TGTGCCAGTAGTATCGAAGCAGGGCTAATCGGGAGGCCCTACGAGCAGTACTTC.

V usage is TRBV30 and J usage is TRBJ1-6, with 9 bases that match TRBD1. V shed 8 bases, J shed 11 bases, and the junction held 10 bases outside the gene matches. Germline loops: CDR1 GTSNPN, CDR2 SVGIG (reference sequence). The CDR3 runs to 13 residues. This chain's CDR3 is CALQTGGEAPLHF. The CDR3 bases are TGTGCCCTGCAGACAGGGGGAGAAGCACCCCTCCACTTT.

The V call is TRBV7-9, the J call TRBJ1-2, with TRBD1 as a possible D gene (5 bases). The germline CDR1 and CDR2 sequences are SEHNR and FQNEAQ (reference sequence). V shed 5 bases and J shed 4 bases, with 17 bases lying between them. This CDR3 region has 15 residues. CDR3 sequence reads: CASSAYGEGVYGYTF. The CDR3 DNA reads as TGTGCCAGCAGCGCCTACGGGGAAGGGGTCTATGGCTACACCTTC.

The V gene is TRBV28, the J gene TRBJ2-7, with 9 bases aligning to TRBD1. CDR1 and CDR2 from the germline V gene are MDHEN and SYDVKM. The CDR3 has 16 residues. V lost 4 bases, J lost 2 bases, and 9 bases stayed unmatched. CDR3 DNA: TGTGCCAGCAGTTCCCTGGGACAGGGAGCCCCCTACGAGCAGTACTTC. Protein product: CASSSLGQGAPYEQYF.

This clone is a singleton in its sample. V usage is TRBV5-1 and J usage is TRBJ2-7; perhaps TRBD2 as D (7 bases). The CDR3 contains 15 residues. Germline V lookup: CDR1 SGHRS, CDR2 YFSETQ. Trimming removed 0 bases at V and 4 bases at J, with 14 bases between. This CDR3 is CASSLAGGGSYEQYF. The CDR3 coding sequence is TGCGCCAGCAGCTTGGCCGGCGGGGGCTCTTACGAGCAGTACTTC. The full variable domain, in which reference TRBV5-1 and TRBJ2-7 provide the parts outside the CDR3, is KAGVTQTPRYLIKTRGQQVTLSCSPISGHRSVSWYQQTPGQGLQFLFEYFSETQRNKGNFPGRFSGRQFSNSRSEMNVSTLELGDSALYLCASSLAGGGSYEQYFGPGTRLTVT.

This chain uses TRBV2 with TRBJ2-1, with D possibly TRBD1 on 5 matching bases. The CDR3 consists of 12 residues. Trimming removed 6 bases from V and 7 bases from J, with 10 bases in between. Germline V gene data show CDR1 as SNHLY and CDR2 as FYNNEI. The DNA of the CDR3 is TGTGCCAGCAGCCGAGACAGAAATGAGCAGTTCTTC. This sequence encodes CASSRDRNEQFF.

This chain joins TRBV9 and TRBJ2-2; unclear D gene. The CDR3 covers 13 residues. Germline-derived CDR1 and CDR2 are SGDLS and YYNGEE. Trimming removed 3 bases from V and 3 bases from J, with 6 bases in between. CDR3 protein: CASSDTYTGELFF. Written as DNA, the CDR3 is TGTGCCAGCAGCGACACGTACACCGGGGAGCTGTTTTTT. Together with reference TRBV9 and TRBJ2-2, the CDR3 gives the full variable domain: DSGVTQTPKHLITATGQRVTLRCSPRSGDLSVYWYQQSLDQGLQFLIQYYNGEERAKGNILERFSAQQFPDLHSELNLSSLELGDSALYFCASSDTYTGELFFGEGSRLTVL.

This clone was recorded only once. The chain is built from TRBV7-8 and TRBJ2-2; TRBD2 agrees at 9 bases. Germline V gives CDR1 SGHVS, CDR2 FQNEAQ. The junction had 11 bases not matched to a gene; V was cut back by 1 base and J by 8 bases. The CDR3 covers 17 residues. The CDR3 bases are TGTGCCAGCAGCTTAGAAACGGCGGGGGGGCCGGCTGGGGAGCTGTTTTTT. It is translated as CASSLETAGGPAGELFF. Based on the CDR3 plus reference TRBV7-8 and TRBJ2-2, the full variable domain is GAGVSQSPRYKVAKRGQDVALRCDPISGHVSLFWYQQALGQGPEFLTYFQNEAQLDKSGLPSDRFFAERPEGSVSTLKIQRTQQEDSAVYLCASSLETAGGPAGELFFGEGSRLTVL.

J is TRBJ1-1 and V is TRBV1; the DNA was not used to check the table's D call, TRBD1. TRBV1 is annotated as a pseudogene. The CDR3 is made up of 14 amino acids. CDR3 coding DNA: TGCACCAGCAGCCAAGCCGATGACCAGGTTCAAGCTTTCTTT. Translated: CTSSQADDQVQAFF.

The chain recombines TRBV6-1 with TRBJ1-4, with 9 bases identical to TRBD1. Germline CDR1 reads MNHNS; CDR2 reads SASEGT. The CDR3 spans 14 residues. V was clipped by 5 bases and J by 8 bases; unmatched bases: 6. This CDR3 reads CASSRQGVMEKLFF. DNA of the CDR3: TGTGCCAGCAGTAGACAGGGGGTAATGGAAAAACTGTTTTTT.

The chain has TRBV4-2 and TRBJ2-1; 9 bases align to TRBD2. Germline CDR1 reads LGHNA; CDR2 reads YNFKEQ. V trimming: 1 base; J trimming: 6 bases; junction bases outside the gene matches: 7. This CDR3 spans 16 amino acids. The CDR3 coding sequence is TGTGCCAGCAGCCAAGGGGACGGCGGGGGGGCCAATGAGCAGTTCTTC. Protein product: CASSQGDGGGANEQFF.

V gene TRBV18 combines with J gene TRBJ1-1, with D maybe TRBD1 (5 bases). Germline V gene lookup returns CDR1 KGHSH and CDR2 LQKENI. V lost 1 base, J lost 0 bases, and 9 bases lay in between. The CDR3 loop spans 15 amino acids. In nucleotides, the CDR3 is TGTGCCAGCTCACCACTTGGGGGGATGAACACTGAAGCTTTCTTT. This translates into CASSPLGGMNTEAFF.

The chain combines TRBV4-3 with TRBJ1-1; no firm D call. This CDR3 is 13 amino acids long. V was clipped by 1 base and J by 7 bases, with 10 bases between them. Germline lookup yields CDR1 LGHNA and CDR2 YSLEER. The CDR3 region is CASSQGLGLEAFF. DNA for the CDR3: TGCGCCAGCAGCCAAGGGCTGGGTCTTGAAGCTTTCTTT.

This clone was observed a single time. In DNA form, the CDR3 reads TGTGCCATCAGTGAATCGACTAGCGGGGAGCCCTACGAGCAGTACTTC. As protein: CAISESTSGEPYEQYF. The V and J genes are TRBV10-3 and TRBJ2-7, with 11 bases aligning to TRBD2. Germline V lookup: CDR1 ENHRY, CDR2 SYGVKD. V gave up 3 bases and J gave up 2 bases; unmatched junction bases: 6. There are 16 residues in the CDR3.

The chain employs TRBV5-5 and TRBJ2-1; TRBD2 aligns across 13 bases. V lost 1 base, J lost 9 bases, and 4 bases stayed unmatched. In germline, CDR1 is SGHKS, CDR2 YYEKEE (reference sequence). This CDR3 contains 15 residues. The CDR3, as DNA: TGTGCCAGCAGCTTGAGGACTAGCGGGAGTCTTGAGCAGTTCTTC. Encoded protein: CASSLRTSGSLEQFF.